The 28 T cell receptor beta chains below all came from one sample that was sequenced in a study of T cell repertoires in cytomegalovirus infection. Each CDR3 protein gets one entry after TCRdb re-called the reads with MiXCR. The sample consists of about 770,000 distinct CDR3 sequences, about 28% of them appearing once. Their specific antigens are unknown. Sample: cultured CD8+ T cells from PBMCs, taken from culture after CMV antigen stimulation. The source of these receptors is a human donor in good health (CMV status not recorded). Some clones in this sample may be carry-over from other donors' samples.

This clonotype was seen a few times. The chain joins TRBV6-1 to TRBJ2-3; tentatively, D is TRBD2 (6 bases). The germline V gene has CDR1 MNHNS and CDR2 SASEGT. The CDR3 spans 15 residues. Deletions cut 8 bases from V and 0 bases from J, with 15 bases between. In nucleotides, the CDR3 is TGTGCCAGCGCCCCGGGACTGGAGAGCACAGATACGCAGTATTTT. Protein product: CASAPGLESTDTQYF.

The J gene is TRBJ1-1, the V gene TRBV6-5, with a weak D call TRBD1 (5 bases). CDR1 MNHEY and CDR2 SVGAGI come from the germline V gene. V dropped 2 bases and J dropped 1 base, with 14 bases sitting between them. This CDR3 is built from 16 residues. In DNA form, the CDR3 reads TGTGCCAGCAGTTACGGGATTAGGGGCAGGAACACTGAAGCTTTCTTT. The encoded protein is CASSYGIRGRNTEAFF.

The genes are TRBV4-1 and TRBJ2-1; possible D gene TRBD2, 7 bases. This CDR3 has 17 amino acids. Per the germline V gene, CDR1 is MGHRA and CDR2 is YSYEKL. The V gene lost 1 base and the J gene lost 5 bases, with 18 bases spanning the gap. CDR3 loop: CASSQVDDGGPNNEQFF. CDR3 sequence (DNA): TGCGCCAGCAGCCAAGTCGACGACGGGGGGCCAAACAATGAGCAGTTCTTC.

The chain links TRBV6-5 to TRBJ2-4; D may be TRBD2 (6 bases). The germline V gene encodes CDR1 MNHEY and CDR2 SVGAGI. The CDR3 covers 14 residues. V lost 2 bases to trimming and J lost 3 bases, with 8 bases between them. The CDR3 DNA reads as TGTGCCAGCAGTTACGCGGGAATCAAAAACATTCAGTACTTC. Translation: CASSYAGIKNIQYF.

This clonotype has a count of ten or more. The gene calls are TRBV12-3 or TRBV12-4 and TRBJ1-1; a weak D match, TRBD1 (5 bases). V was pared by 5 bases and J by 11 bases, with 15 bases between. The CDR3 is 12 amino acids. CDR3 DNA sequence: TGTGCCAGCAGTCCGGGACCCCCCGAGGCTTTCTTT. Protein product: CASSPGPPEAFF.

This clonotype was observed a handful of times. This sequence joins TRBV6-6 and TRBJ2-7; tentative D call: TRBD2 (5 bases). Germline assignment: CDR1 MNHNY and CDR2 SVGAGI (reference sequence). V was cut by 2 bases and J by 0 bases, with 14 bases left in between. The CDR3 is made up of 16 amino acids. In nucleotides, the CDR3 is TGTGCCAGCAGTTACGAGGAGCGGATAAACTCCTACGAGCAGTACGTC. This encodes CASSYEERINSYEQYV.

CDR3 coding DNA: TGTGCCAGCAGTTTAGGGGACGGATCCTCTGGAAACACCATATATTTT. Translating gives CASSLGDGSSGNTIYF. The V call is TRBV12-3 or TRBV12-4, the J call TRBJ1-3; D is perhaps TRBD1 (5 bases). Trimming took 1 base from V and 0 from J, leaving 10 bases between them. The CDR3 length is 16 residues.

The rearrangement joins TRBV5-4 to TRBJ2-7; maybe TRBD1 (6 bases). Trimming stripped 0 bases from V and 0 bases from J, with 13 bases between. This CDR3 has 16 residues. Germline V lookup: CDR1 SGHNT, CDR2 YYREEE (reference sequence). DNA for the CDR3: TGTGCCAGCAGCTTGGGGACAGATTCGACCTCCTACGAGCAGTACTTC. The encoded protein is CASSLGTDSTSYEQYF.

This chain links TRBV27 with TRBJ2-3; D might be TRBD1 (6 bases). Germline V lookup: CDR1 MNHEY, CDR2 SMNVEV (reference sequence). V was shortened by 1 base and J by 4 bases, with 9 bases between the two germline ends. This CDR3 has 14 amino acids. The CDR3 loop reads CASSLWGRADTQYF. CDR3 DNA sequence: TGTGCCAGCAGTTTATGGGGGCGGGCAGATACGCAGTATTTT.

This chain joins TRBV9 and TRBJ2-5, with D perhaps matching TRBD2 (7 bases). In germline, CDR1 is SGDLS, CDR2 YYNGEE. The CDR3 sequence is 15 residues long. The germline V and J ends were trimmed by 0 bases and 7 bases, with 16 bases remaining between them. CDR3 protein: CASSVEVGGPVTQYF. The CDR3 region has the DNA TGTGCCAGCAGCGTAGAGGTGGGGGGGCCGGTGACCCAGTACTTC.

This clonotype was picked up a small number of times. The J gene is TRBJ2-7, the V gene TRBV6-2 or TRBV6-3; D ambiguous. Germline V lookup: CDR1 MNHEY, CDR2 SVGEGT. Trimming took 5 bases from V and 0 from J, leaving 14 bases between them. The CDR3 spans 15 residues. CDR3 residues: CASSAYDTDSYEQYV. CDR3 in DNA: TGTGCCAGCAGTGCATACGACACTGACTCCTACGAGCAGTACGTC.

This chain uses TRBV6-5 with TRBJ1-1; no firm D call. Per the germline V gene, CDR1 is MNHEY and CDR2 is SVGAGI. The CDR3 sequence is 12 residues long. Trimming removed 6 bases from V and 7 bases from J, with 12 bases in between. The CDR3 protein is CASRHGVGEAFF. The CDR3 DNA reads as TGTGCCAGCAGGCATGGAGTGGGTGAAGCTTTCTTT.

The V call is TRBV4-1, the J call TRBJ1-5, with 10 bases matching TRBD1. Germline V gene data show CDR1 as MGHRA and CDR2 as YSYEKL. V lost 0 bases, J lost 5 bases, and 1 base stayed unmatched. This CDR3 spans 15 amino acids. CDR3 amino acids: CASSQEDRGDQPQHF. CDR3 DNA: TGCGCCAGCAGCCAAGAGGACAGGGGGGATCAGCCCCAGCATTTT.

V is TRBV27 and J is TRBJ1-5; D gene uncertain. The CDR3 runs 16 residues. V dropped 5 bases and J dropped 0 bases, with 14 bases sitting between them. Germline V gene sequence: CDR1 MNHEY, CDR2 SMNVEV (reference sequence). CDR3 residues: CASSMAYGDSNQPQHF. CDR3 bases: TGTGCCAGCAGTATGGCTTATGGGGATAGCAATCAGCCCCAGCATTTT.

This clonotype has only a few counts. The V gene is TRBV28, the J gene TRBJ2-7, with D perhaps matching TRBD1 or TRBD2 (5 bases each). Trimming shortened V by 5 bases and J by 3 bases, and 20 bases separated the two germline ends. The germline CDR1 and CDR2 sequences are MDHEN and SYDVKM. This CDR3 has 16 amino acids. CDR3 nucleotide sequence: TGTGCCAGCAGTCCCGGGACCGCGATGGAAAACTACGAGCAGTACGTC. Protein sequence: CASSPGTAMENYEQYV.

This clonotype was recorded a few times. The chain joins TRBV7-9 to TRBJ2-7, with D maybe TRBD1 (6 bases). Per germline, CDR1 SEHNR and CDR2 FQNEAQ (reference sequence). Trimming stripped 3 bases from V and 4 bases from J, with 13 bases between. The CDR3 is made up of 14 amino acids. CDR3 protein: CASSFGQRPYEQYV. The CDR3 DNA reads as TGTGCCAGCAGCTTCGGACAGCGTCCTTACGAGCAGTACGTC.

Ten or more counts support this clonotype. This chain uses TRBV7-2 with TRBJ1-1; TRBD1 might be the D (5 bases). The length of the CDR3 is 13 residues. CDR1 and CDR2 from the germline V gene are SGHTA and FQGNSA. V lost 3 bases to trimming and J lost 4 bases, with 9 bases between them. The CDR3 here is CASSLTVPTEAFF. CDR3 bases: TGTGCCAGCAGCTTGACAGTTCCCACTGAAGCTTTCTTT. The whole variable domain, filled in from reference TRBV7-2 and TRBJ1-1, reads GAGVSQSPSNKVTEKGKDVELRCDPISGHTALYWYRQSLGQGLEFLIYFQGNSAPDKSGLPSDRFSAERTGGSVSTLTIQRTQQEDSAVYLCASSLTVPTEAFFGQGTRLTVV.

The table lists this clonotype with a few counts. This chain connects TRBV5-8 to TRBJ1-1, with 9 positions matching TRBD1. J lost 7 bases, V lost 3 bases, and 13 bases had no gene match. The germline V gene encodes CDR1 SGHTS and CDR2 YDEGEE. This CDR3 has 16 residues. For the CDR3, the DNA is TGTGCCAGCAGCTGGGGGGGGACAGGGATGTTGGGTGAAGCTTTCTTT. Encoded protein: CASSWGGTGMLGEAFF.

V is TRBV15 and J is TRBJ1-4, with D perhaps TRBD1 (6 bases). The CDR3 contains 16 residues. V lost 0 bases to trimming and J lost 4 bases, with 12 bases between them. CDR1 LNHNV and CDR2 YYDKDF come from the germline V gene (reference sequence). For the CDR3, the DNA is TGTGCCACCAGCAGAGATCTGGACAGCCATAATGAAAAACTGTTTTTT. This gives the protein CATSRDLDSHNEKLFF. Looking up the rest from reference TRBV15 and TRBJ1-4 gives the full variable domain: DAMVIQNPRYQVTQFGKPVTLSCSQTLNHNVMYWYQQKSSQAPKLLFHYYDKDFNNEADTPDNFQSRRPNTSFCFLDIRSPGLGDTAMYLCATSRDLDSHNEKLFFGSGTQLSVL.

V usage is TRBV11-2 and J usage is TRBJ1-2; TRBD1 is a possible D gene (6 bases). CDR3 size: 16 residues. The germline V gene encodes CDR1 SGHAT and CDR2 FQNNGV. V was pared by 5 bases and J by 4 bases, with 20 bases between. CDR3: CASSDRTGHRSYGYTF. The DNA of the CDR3 is TGTGCCAGCAGCGACCGTACGGGACACCGAAGCTATGGCTACACCTTC.

This clonotype has just a few counts. V usage is TRBV27 and J usage is TRBJ2-6; D not certain. The V gene's germline CDR1 is MNHEY and CDR2 SMNVEV (reference sequence). The CDR3 runs 16 residues. V dropped 5 bases and J dropped 2 bases, with 13 bases sitting between them. The CDR3 nucleotides are TGTGCCAGCAGTAGGCGTAAGGGTCCTGGGGCCAACGTCCTGACTTTC. Translating it yields CASSRRKGPGANVLTF. Full variable domain (missing parts from reference TRBV27 and TRBJ2-6): EAQVTQNPRYLITVTGKKLTVTCSQNMNHEYMSWYRQDPGLGLRQIYYSMNVEVTDKGDVPEGYKVSRKEKRNFPLILESPSPNQTSLYFCASSRRKGPGANVLTFGAGSRLTVL.

The sample holds a few counts of this clonotype. The chain uses TRBV6-1 and TRBJ2-1, with D unresolved. The CDR3 contains 13 residues. The germline gives CDR1 MNHNS, CDR2 SASEGT. V was cut by 6 bases and J by 4 bases, with 10 bases left in between. CDR3 bases: TGTGCCAGCAGCGACGCCCCGTACAATGAGCAGTTCTTC. The encoded protein is CASSDAPYNEQFF.

The chain carries TRBV3-1 and TRBJ2-1; 12 bases fit TRBD2. The CDR3 runs 19 residues. Trimming at V came to 2 bases and at J to 6 bases, leaving 14 bases not matched to a gene. CDR1 is LGHDT and CDR2 is YNNKEL in the germline V gene (reference sequence). For the CDR3, the DNA is TGTGCCAGCAGCCAAATGGCTGGGGCTAGCGGGGGGGCCGGCAATGAGCAGTTCTTC. Its translation: CASSQMAGASGGAGNEQFF.

The sample holds many counts of this clonotype. Compared with germline, one end of the junction differs, possibly owing to a read error. This chain joins TRBV7-2 and TRBJ2-1; D is undetermined. CDR1 is SGHTA, CDR2 FQGNSA, per germline. The CDR3 has 12 amino acids. In DNA form, the CDR3 reads TGTGCCAGCACCTTAACGAACAATGAGCAGTTCTTC. Its protein is CASTLTNNEQFF.

This clonotype has only a few counts. The chain has TRBV7-6 and TRBJ1-1; TRBD1 matches at 10 bases. Germline CDR1 SGHVS, CDR2 FNYEAQ. V trimming: 4 bases; J trimming: 3 bases; junction bases outside the gene matches: 8. There are 16 residues in the CDR3. DNA for the CDR3: TGTGCCAGCAGCTCAAGCCGACAGGGGGCTTACACTGAAGCTTTCTTT. Translation gives CASSSSRQGAYTEAFF. Looking up the rest from reference TRBV7-6 and TRBJ1-1 gives the full variable domain: GAGVSQSPRYKVTKRGQDVALRCDPISGHVSLYWYRQALGQGPEFLTYFNYEAQQDKSGLPNDRFSAERPEGSISTLTIQRTEQRDSAMYRCASSSSRQGAYTEAFFGQGTRLTVV.

The sample holds many counts of this clonotype. This chain uses TRBV28 with TRBJ1-1, with a possible D match to TRBD1 (6 bases). V was clipped by 3 bases and J by 1 base, with 12 bases between them. CDR1 is MDHEN and CDR2 is SYDVKM in the germline V gene. The CDR3 has 15 amino acids. CDR3 in DNA: TGTGCCAGCAGTTTCTACGGACAGAAGAACACTGAAGCTTTCTTT. Amino acid sequence: CASSFYGQKNTEAFF.

This clonotype was recorded many times. J is TRBJ2-1 and V is TRBV7-6, with unresolved D. The CDR3 contains 12 residues. V was shortened by 5 bases and J by 5 bases, with 7 bases between the two germline ends. Germline V gene sequence: CDR1 SGHVS, CDR2 FNYEAQ. The CDR3 nucleotides read TGTGCCAGCAGCCCCTGGAACAATGAGCAGTTCTTC. This gives the protein CASSPWNNEQFF.

The sample holds a few counts of this clonotype. The V gene is TRBV7-9, the J gene TRBJ2-1; D call uncertain. Germline V gives CDR1 SEHNR, CDR2 FQNEAQ (reference sequence). This CDR3 has 12 amino acids. Trimming removed 4 bases at V and 6 bases at J, with 7 bases between. CDR3 nucleotides: TGTGCCAGCAGCTCCCCTATCAATGAGCAGTTCTTC. Protein product: CASSSPINEQFF.